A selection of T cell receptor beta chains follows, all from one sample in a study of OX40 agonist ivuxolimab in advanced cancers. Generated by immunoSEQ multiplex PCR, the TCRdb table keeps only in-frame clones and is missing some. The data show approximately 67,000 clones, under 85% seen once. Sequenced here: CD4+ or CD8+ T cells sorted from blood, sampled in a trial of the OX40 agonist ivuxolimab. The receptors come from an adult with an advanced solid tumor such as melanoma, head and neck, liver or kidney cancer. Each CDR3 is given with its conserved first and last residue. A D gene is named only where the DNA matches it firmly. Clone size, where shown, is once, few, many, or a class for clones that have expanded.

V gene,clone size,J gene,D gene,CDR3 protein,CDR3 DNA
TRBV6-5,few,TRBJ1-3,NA,CASSGTLGSGNTIYF,TGTGCCAGCAGTGGGACACTCGGCTCTGGAAACACCATATATTTT
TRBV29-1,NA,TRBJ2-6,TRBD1,CSVGQGVSGANVLTF,TGCAGCGTGGGACAGGGGGTCTCTGGGGCCAACGTCCTGACTTTC
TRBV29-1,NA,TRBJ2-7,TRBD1,CSVGGTGLSEQYF,TGCAGCGTTGGCGGGACAGGGCTCAGCGAGCAGTACTTC
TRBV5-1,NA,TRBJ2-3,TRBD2,CASSLRTRRSFADTQYF,TGCGCCAGCAGCTTACGGACTAGACGTTCCTTTGCCGATACGCAGTATTTT
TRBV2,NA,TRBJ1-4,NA,CASSEGVAAEKLFF,TGTGCCAGCAGTGAAGGGGTGGCCGCTGAAAAACTGTTTTTT
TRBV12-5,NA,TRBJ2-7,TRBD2,CASGLALEGLAPTYEQYF,TGTGCTAGTGGTTTGGCTTTGGAGGGACTAGCTCCAACCTACGAGCAGTACTTC
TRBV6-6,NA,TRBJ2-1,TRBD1,CASSYKQGVINEQFF,TGTGCCAGCAGTTACAAGCAGGGGGTGATCAATGAGCAGTTCTTC
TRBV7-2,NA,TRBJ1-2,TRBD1,CASSSGQGPPSYGYTF,TGTGCCAGCAGCTCCGGACAGGGCCCTCCCTCCTATGGCTACACCTTC
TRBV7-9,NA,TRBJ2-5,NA,CASSLAGGVETQYF,TGTGCCAGCAGCTTAGCGGGCGGTGTTGAGACCCAGTACTTC
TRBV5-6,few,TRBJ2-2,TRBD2,CASRSIGRSDTGELFF,TGTGCCAGCAGATCAATCGGGAGGTCGGACACCGGGGAGCTGTTTTTT
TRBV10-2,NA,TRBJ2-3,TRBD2,CASKTSVTDTQYF,TGCGCCAGTAAGACTAGCGTCACAGATACGCAGTATTTT
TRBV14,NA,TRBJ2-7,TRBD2,CASRTSPGFGEQYF,TGTGCCAGCAGGACTAGCCCCGGGTTCGGCGAGCAGTACTTC
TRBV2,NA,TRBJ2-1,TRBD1,CASSWTGGYGEQFF,TGTGCCAGCAGTTGGACAGGGGGCTACGGTGAGCAGTTCTTC
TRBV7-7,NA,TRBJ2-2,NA,CASSLVLTGGAGELFF,TGTGCCAGCAGCTTAGTGCTGACAGGAGGCGCCGGGGAGCTGTTTTTT
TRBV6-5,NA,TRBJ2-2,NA,CASRPGLNTGELFF,TGTGCCAGCAGACCGGGACTGAACACCGGGGAGCTGTTTTTT
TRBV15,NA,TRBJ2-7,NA,CATSLDSSYEQYF,TGTGCCACCTCGCTAGACAGTTCCTACGAGCAGTACTTC
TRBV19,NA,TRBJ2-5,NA,CASSIGSGRETQYF,TGTGCCAGTAGTATAGGTTCCGGGCGGGAGACCCAGTACTTC
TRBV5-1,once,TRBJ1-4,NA,CASSLDAFDGTNEKLFF,TGCGCCAGCAGCTTGGACGCTTTTGATGGAACTAATGAAAAACTGTTTTTT
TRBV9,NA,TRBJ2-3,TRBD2,CASGSGRIDTQYF,TGTGCCAGCGGTAGCGGGAGAATAGATACGCAGTATTTT
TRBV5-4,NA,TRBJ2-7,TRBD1,CASSIDRAPHEQYF,TGTGCCAGCAGTATAGACAGGGCCCCCCACGAGCAGTACTTC
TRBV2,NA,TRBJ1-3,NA,CASSRDSKGTIYF,TGTGCCAGCAGTCGGGACTCGAAAGGCACCATATATTTT
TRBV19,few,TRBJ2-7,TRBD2,CASSIATGLAGVPYEQYF,TGTGCCAGTAGTATAGCCACAGGACTAGCGGGAGTCCCGTACGAGCAGTACTTC
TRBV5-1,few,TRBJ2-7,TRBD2,CASKPNSLAGPYEQYF,TGCGCCAGCAAGCCTAATTCACTAGCGGGTCCCTACGAGCAGTACTTC
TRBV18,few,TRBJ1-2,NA,CASSPSLNGNGYTF,TGTGCCAGCTCACCGAGCCTAAATGGGAATGGCTACACCTTC
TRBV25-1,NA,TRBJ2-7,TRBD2,CASTGPSTSGSYEQYF,TGTGCCAGCACGGGGCCCTCGACTAGCGGGAGCTACGAGCAGTACTTC
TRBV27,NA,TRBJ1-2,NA,CASRLGGARGYTF,TGTGCCAGCCGGTTGGGTGGGGCGAGGGGCTACACCTTC
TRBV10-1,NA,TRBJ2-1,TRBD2,CASSPGLAGGTNEQFF,TGCGCCAGCAGTCCCGGCCTAGCGGGAGGCACCAATGAGCAGTTCTTC
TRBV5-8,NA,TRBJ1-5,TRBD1,CASSLGQGRLSNQPQHF,TGTGCCAGCAGCTTGGGACAGGGGCGACTTAGCAATCAGCCCCAGCATTTT
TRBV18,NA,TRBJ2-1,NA,CASSPRRGGDNEQFF,TGTGCCAGCTCACCACGTCGTGGGGGAGACAATGAGCAGTTCTTC
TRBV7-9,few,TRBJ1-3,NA,CASSLRGDSGNTIYF,TGTGCCAGCAGCTTGCGGGGGGACTCTGGAAACACCATATATTTT
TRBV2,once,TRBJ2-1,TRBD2,CASSPGLAGVSYNEQFF,TGTGCCAGCAGTCCAGGACTAGCGGGAGTGTCCTACAATGAGCAGTTCTTC
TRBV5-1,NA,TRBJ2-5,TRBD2,CASSFFLSGSLETQYF,TGCGCCAGCAGCTTCTTTCTCAGCGGGAGCCTCGAGACCCAGTACTTC
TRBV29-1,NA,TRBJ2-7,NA,CSVAKSQFYEQYF,TGCAGCGTTGCGAAGTCGCAGTTCTACGAGCAGTACTTC
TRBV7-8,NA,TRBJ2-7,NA,CASSPTGRASSYEQYF,TGTGCCAGCAGCCCCACCGGGCGGGCTAGCTCCTACGAGCAGTACTTC
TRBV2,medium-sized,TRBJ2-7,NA,CASSEADHVRGDEQYF,TGTGCCAGCAGTGAAGCGGATCATGTAAGAGGCGACGAGCAGTACTTC